Listed here is a single T cell receptor (beta chain). Its antigen is unknown. In TCRdb, the reads were re-called with MiXCR into one record per CDR3 protein. The sample has approximately 770,000 distinct CDR3 sequences, 25% to 30% seen once. This sample was included in a study of T cell repertoires in cytomegalovirus infection. Study-level information: Both a matching HLA type and CMV infection were indicated by public TCR beta signatures.

Trimming cost V 1 base and J 0 bases; bases outside gene matches: 3. The CDR3 length is 16 residues. The germline V gene encodes CDR1 MDHEN and CDR2 SYDVKM. The receptor was isolated from a human donor in good health (CMV status not recorded). Some clones in this sample may be carry-over from other donors' samples. This material consisted of cultured CD8+ T cells from PBMCs, taken from culture after CMV antigen stimulation. The V call is TRBV28, the J call TRBJ1-5; TRBD1 aligns across 7 bases. In DNA form, the CDR3 reads TGTGCCAGCAGTTTATACAGGGGCTATAGCAATCAGCCCCAGCATTTT. Amino acid sequence: CASSLYRGYSNQPQHF.